Listed here is a single T cell receptor (beta chain). Its antigen is unidentified. These data are taken from a study of T cells after yellow fever vaccination. Making TCR cDNA involved 5'RACE template switching, which added UMIs and a universal primer site. TCRdb re-derived calls from the 5' RACE reads in MiXCR, one entry per CDR3 protein. This sample carries 500,000 to 650,000 distinct CDR3 sequences, roughly an eighth of them seen once, and the ten largest clones take under 15%. From germline, CDR1 is DFQATT and CDR2 SNEGSKA (reference sequence). CDR3 length equals 13 residues. Trimming stripped 8 bases from V and 1 base from J, with 13 bases between. Overall study results and limits: In post-booster samples, most primary-vaccination clones reappeared (about 95% CD4, 75% to 90% CD8).

The rearrangement links TRBV20-1 to TRBJ2-3, with D perhaps matching TRBD2 (5 bases). Sequenced material: PBMCs, taken on the day of the yellow fever booster vaccination. The TCR comes from a man aged 25-45 years who received the YFV17D yellow fever vaccine. CDR3 coding DNA: TGCAGTCCCAAATGGGGAGGCACAGATACGCAGTATTTT. It is translated as CSPKWGGTDTQYF.